The 5 T cell receptor beta chains listed next were all sequenced from one sample in a study of identical twins. TCRdb re-called the 5' RACE reads with MiXCR, one entry per CDR3 protein. This table holds about 260,000 distinct CDR3 sequences, 5.5% to 7% found once. Separately, the same data were catalogued under a study of yellow fever vaccine responses in identical twins.

Sequencing was done on a sample of memory (CD45RO+) T cells sorted from blood. The source is a woman between 18 and 30 years old in good health.

This clonotype was seen ten or more times. The chain has TRBV27 and TRBJ2-7; 10 nucleotides align to TRBD1. With 6 bases clipped from V and 4 bases from J, the junction kept 12 bases outside the gene matches. The CDR3 spans 16 residues. The V gene's germline CDR1 is MNHEY and CDR2 SMNVEV (reference sequence). The CDR3 DNA reads as TGTGCCAGCAGCCCGAGACAGGGGGCGAAATGGTACGAGCAGTACTTC. Translation gives CASSPRQGAKWYEQYF.

This clonotype has at least ten counts. The V call is TRBV28, the J call TRBJ2-7; D unresolved. This CDR3 has 12 amino acids. V was cut by 2 bases and J by 2 bases, with 4 bases left in between. CDR1 is MDHEN, CDR2 SYDVKM, per germline. CDR3 loop: CASSLHPYEQYF. CDR3 in DNA: TGTGCCAGCAGTTTACACCCCTACGAGCAGTACTTC.

This rearrangement joins TRBV28 to TRBJ1-1, with 9 bases matching TRBD1. J lost 11 bases, V lost 8 bases, and 15 bases had no gene match. There are 14 residues in the CDR3. Germline V gene data show CDR1 as MDHEN and CDR2 as SYDVKM. The chain's CDR3 is CASSSGTGMLRAFF. The CDR3 DNA sequence: TGTGCCAGCTCCTCCGGGACAGGGATGTTAAGGGCTTTCTTT.

The CDR3 nucleotides are TGCGCCAGCAGCTTGGTGGGGACTAGCGCCTACAATGAGCAGTTCTTC. Translated: CASSLVGTSAYNEQFF. The J gene is TRBJ2-1, the V gene TRBV5-1; 10 bases are a match to TRBD2. Trimming took 0 bases from V and 2 from J; bases not matched to a gene: 2. This CDR3 spans 16 amino acids. Germline CDR1 SGHRS, CDR2 YFSETQ.

In its sample, this clonotype was seen many times. The genes are TRBV5-1 and TRBJ2-5, with a possible D match to TRBD2 (5 bases). Trimming stripped 1 base from V and 5 bases from J, with 12 bases between. The CDR3 runs 14 residues. Germline V lookup: CDR1 SGHRS, CDR2 YFSETQ. CDR3 coding DNA: TGCGCCAGCAGCTTGTCCGGAGGAGGCGAGACCCAGTACTTC. Its translation: CASSLSGGGETQYF.